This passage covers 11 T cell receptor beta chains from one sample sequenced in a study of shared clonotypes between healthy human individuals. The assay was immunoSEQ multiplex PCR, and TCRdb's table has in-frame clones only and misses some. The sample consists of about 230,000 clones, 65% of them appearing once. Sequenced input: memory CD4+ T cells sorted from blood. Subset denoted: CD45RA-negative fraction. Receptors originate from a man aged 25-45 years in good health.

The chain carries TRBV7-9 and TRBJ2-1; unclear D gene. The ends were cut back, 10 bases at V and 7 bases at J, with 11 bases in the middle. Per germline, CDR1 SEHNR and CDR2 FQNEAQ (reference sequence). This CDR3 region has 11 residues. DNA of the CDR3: TGTGCCACCCAAACCAATAATGAGCAGTTCTTC. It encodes CATQTNNEQFF.

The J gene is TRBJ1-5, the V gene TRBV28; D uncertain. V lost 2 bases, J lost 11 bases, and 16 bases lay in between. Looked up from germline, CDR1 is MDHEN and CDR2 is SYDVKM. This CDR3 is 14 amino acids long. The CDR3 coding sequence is TGTGCCAGCAGTTTAACTGGCGGCCTCAAGGCCCAGCATTTT. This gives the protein CASSLTGGLKAQHF.

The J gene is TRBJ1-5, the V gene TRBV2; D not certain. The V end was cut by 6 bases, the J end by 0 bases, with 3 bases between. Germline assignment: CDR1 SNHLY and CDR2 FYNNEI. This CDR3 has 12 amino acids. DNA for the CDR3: TGTGCCAGCAGGGGTAGCAATCAGCCCCAGCATTTT. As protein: CASRGSNQPQHF.

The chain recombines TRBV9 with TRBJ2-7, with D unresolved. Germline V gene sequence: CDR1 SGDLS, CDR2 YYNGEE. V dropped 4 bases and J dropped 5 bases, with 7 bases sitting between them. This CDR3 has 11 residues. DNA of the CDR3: TGTGCCAGCAGCAATGATCACGAGCAGTACTTC. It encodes CASSNDHEQYF.

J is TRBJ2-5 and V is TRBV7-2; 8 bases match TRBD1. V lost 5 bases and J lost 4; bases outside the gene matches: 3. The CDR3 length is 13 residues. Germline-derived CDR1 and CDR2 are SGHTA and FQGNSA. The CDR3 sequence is CASSRQGRETQYF. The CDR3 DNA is TGTGCCAGCAGCCGACAGGGGCGAGAGACCCAGTACTTC. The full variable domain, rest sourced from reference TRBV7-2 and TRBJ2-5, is GAGVSQSPSNKVTEKGKDVELRCDPISGHTALYWYRQSLGQGLEFLIYFQGNSAPDKSGLPSDRFSAERTGGSVSTLTIQRTQQEDSAVYLCASSRQGRETQYFGPGTRLLVL.

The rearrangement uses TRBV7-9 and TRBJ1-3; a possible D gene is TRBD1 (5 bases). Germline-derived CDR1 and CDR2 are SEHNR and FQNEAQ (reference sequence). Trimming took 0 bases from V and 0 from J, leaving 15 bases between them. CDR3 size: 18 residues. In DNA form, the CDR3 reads TGTGCCAGCAGCTTAGCTGGGACGGGGCTAGCCTCTGGAAACACCATATATTTT. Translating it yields CASSLAGTGLASGNTIYF.

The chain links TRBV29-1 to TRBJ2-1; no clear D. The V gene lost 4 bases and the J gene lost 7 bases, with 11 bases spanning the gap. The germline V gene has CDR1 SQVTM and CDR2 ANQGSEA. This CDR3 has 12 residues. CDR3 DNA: TGCAGCGTTGGCGGCAGGTCTAATGAGCAGTTCTTC. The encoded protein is CSVGGRSNEQFF.

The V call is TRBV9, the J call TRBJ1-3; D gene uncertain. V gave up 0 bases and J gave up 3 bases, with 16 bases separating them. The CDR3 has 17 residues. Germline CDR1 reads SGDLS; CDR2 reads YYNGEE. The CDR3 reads CASSVVPLAGVGNTIYF. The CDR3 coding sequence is TGTGCCAGCAGCGTAGTGCCCTTAGCCGGGGTTGGAAACACCATATATTTT.

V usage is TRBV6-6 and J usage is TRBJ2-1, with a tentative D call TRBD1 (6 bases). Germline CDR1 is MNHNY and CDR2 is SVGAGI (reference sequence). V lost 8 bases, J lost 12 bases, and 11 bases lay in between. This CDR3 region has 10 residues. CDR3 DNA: TGTGCCAGCGGACAGACGGGGCAGTTCTTC. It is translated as CASGQTGQFF.

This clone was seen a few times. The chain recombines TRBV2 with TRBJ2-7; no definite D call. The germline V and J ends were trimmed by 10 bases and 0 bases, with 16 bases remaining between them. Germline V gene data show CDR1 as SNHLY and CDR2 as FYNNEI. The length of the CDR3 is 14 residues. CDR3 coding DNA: TGTGCCATCTACGGAGCAACGAGCTCCTACGAGCAGTACTTC. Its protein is CAIYGATSSYEQYF.

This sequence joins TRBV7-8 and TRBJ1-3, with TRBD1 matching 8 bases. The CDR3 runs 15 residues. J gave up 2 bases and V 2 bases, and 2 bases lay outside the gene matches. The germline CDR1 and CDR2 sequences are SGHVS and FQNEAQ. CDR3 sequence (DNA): TGTGCCAGCAGCTTACAGGGGGCGCCTGGAAACACCATATATTTT. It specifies CASSLQGAPGNTIYF.